One and the same sample provided the 7 T cell receptor beta chains below, sequenced in a study of T cell responses to AZD1222 COVID-19 vaccine. Sequencing used immunoSEQ multiplex PCR; TCRdb keeps in-frame clones, though not all of them. The sample lists about 120,000 clones; more than 80% were seen once. The material sequenced was peripheral blood, taken 28 days after the second dose of the MenACWY control vaccine. The receptors stem from an adult who received the MenACWY meningococcal vaccine as a control.

The J gene is TRBJ2-1, the V gene TRBV29-1; D may be TRBD2 (6 bases). There are 15 residues in the CDR3. Trimming removed 5 bases at V and 8 bases at J, with 22 bases between. Germline V gene lookup returns CDR1 SQVTM and CDR2 ANQGSEA. The CDR3 reads CSVWVGGSQVDEQFF. As DNA, the CDR3 is TGCAGCGTTTGGGTAGGAGGGAGTCAGGTTGATGAGCAGTTCTTC.

This clone is a singleton in its sample. V usage is TRBV6-5 and J usage is TRBJ1-2, with D possibly matching TRBD1 (5 bases). CDR3 size: 15 residues. The ends were cut back, 0 bases at V and 4 bases at J, with 12 bases in the middle. Germline values: CDR1 MNHEY, CDR2 SVGAGI. CDR3 sequence reads: CASSYSTQGGYGYTF. The DNA for the CDR3 is TGTGCCAGCAGTTACTCGACTCAGGGCGGCTATGGCTACACCTTC.

J is TRBJ1-2 and V is TRBV4-1, with D perhaps matching TRBD1 (6 bases). Germline V gives CDR1 MGHRA, CDR2 YSYEKL. Trimming pared 0 bases from V and 2 bases from J, leaving 13 bases between. The CDR3 is 16 amino acids. The CDR3 loop reads CASSQEGAISNYGYTF. The CDR3 DNA reads TGCGCCAGCAGCCAAGAGGGGGCGATTTCCAACTATGGCTACACCTTC.

The chain joins TRBV7-6 to TRBJ1-4; 9 positions match TRBD1. The CDR3 runs 16 residues. CDR1 and CDR2 from the germline V gene are SGHVS and FNYEAQ. The trim removed 1 base at V and 0 bases at J, leaving 0 bases unmatched. The CDR3 loop is CASSLGTGATNEKLFF. Here the CDR3 DNA reads TGTGCCAGCAGCTTAGGGACAGGGGCAACTAATGAAAAACTGTTTTTT.

This clone was recorded only once. The J gene is TRBJ2-6, the V gene TRBV7-2, with D uncertain. Deletions cut 4 bases from V and 4 bases from J, with 11 bases between. The CDR3 extends over 15 amino acids. Germline V gives CDR1 SGHTA, CDR2 FQGNSA. DNA of the CDR3: TGTGCCAGCAGCTCCCAACGGCTCGGGGCCAACGTCCTGACTTTC. Amino acid sequence: CASSSQRLGANVLTF.

The chain couples TRBV4-2 to TRBJ2-1, with D possibly being TRBD2 (7 bases). V dropped 4 bases and J dropped 0 bases, with 19 bases sitting between them. CDR1 is LGHNA and CDR2 is YNFKEQ in the germline V gene. This CDR3 has 18 residues. The CDR3 nucleotides are TGTGCCAGCAGCCCACGTACTGAGGGGGGGAGCTCCTACAATGAGCAGTTCTTC. Translating it yields CASSPRTEGGSSYNEQFF.

The chain links TRBV6-4 to TRBJ2-2; D is unresolved. V was trimmed by 2 bases and J by 3 bases, leaving 4 bases between them. Germline V CDR1 and CDR2: MRHNA, SNTAGT. The CDR3 covers 13 residues. DNA of the CDR3: TGTGCCAGCAGTGACAGGGACACCGGGGAGCTGTTTTTT. This gives the protein CASSDRDTGELFF.